This entry concerns a single TCR beta chain. CDR3 length equals 15 residues. Germline V CDR1 and CDR2: MNHNY, SVGAGI (reference sequence). V was pared by 8 bases and J by 4 bases, with 13 bases of the junction left unmatched. This record belongs to a study of technical replicates of blood from several donors. Using immunoSEQ multiplex PCR, the repertoire was profiled, and TCRdb retains in-frame clones only, with some absent. Here the sample spans over 65,000 clones, around 97% being singletons. Sequencing used T cells isolated from PBMCs. The source of this sequence is a human donor in good health. V usage is TRBV6-6 and J usage is TRBJ2-7; 8 bases align to TRBD2. The CDR3 spells CASSSPGGGRYEQYF. The CDR3 DNA follows: TGTGCCAGCTCCTCCCCCGGGGGGGGTCGGTACGAGCAGTACTTC.